The present T cell receptor (beta chain) was sequenced within a study of blood T cell repertoires in COVID-19. As processed by the authors: Counts of nucleated cells, estimated from reference gene primer amplification, were obtained. The table came from immunoSEQ multiplex PCR; TCRdb's copy has only in-frame clones and leaves some out. V and J calls plus clone size are reproduced from that table; the DNA served to infer D and trimming. Of more than 250,000 clones listed, more than 70% were seen once; the top ten hold approximately 5.3%. Grouping used clinical history reported by participants in a survey and questionnaire. The germline V gene encodes CDR1 MGHDK and CDR2 SYGVNS. The CDR3 contains 12 residues. Trimming removed 6 bases at V and 1 base at J, with 6 bases between.

The sequencing input was PBMCs or T cells enriched from blood (not recorded which). This sequence originates from a woman aged 25 to 39 who had recovered from COVID-19. The chain joins TRBV25-1 to TRBJ1-1; D is ambiguous. Here the CDR3 reads CASRAENTEAFF. CDR3 DNA sequence: TGTGCCAGCAGAGCCGAGAACACTGAAGCTTTCTTT.